The T cell receptor (beta chain) under discussion was sequenced for a study of cytomegalovirus exposure and HLA in healthy donors. V shed 4 bases and J 7 bases; nucleotides not matched to a gene: 13. Looked up from germline, CDR1 is SGHRS and CDR2 is YFSETQ. The CDR3 is made up of 16 amino acids. This clone was counted only a few times. The PCR was carried out with 60 Vbeta primers and 13 Jbeta primers. Generated by immunoSEQ multiplex PCR, the TCRdb table keeps only in-frame clones and is missing some. The table lists some 90,000 clones, about 66% of them singletons, with about 6% in the top ten. The J gene is TRBJ2-1, the V gene TRBV5-1; 8 nucleotides match TRBD1. Material: PBMCs. This TCR was recovered from a boy aged 5-17 years in good health and CMV-seropositive. For the CDR3, the DNA is TGCGCCAGCAGCCCAAGGGGGACAGGTGGGTCGAATGAGCAGTTCTTC. Amino acids: CASSPRGTGGSNEQFF.